These 5 T cell receptor beta chains share one sample of origin, sequenced in a study of radiotherapy plus CTLA-4 blockade in lung cancer. Assay used: immunoSEQ multiplex PCR; TCRdb lists only in-frame clones, some missing. Found here are about 60,000 clones, approximately 79% of them singletons; the top ten hold 2.5% to 3%. The specimen comprised peripheral blood, sampled from a patient treated with radiotherapy plus ipilimumab. The receptors come from a human donor with non-small cell lung cancer who had a complete response to radiotherapy plus ipilimumab.

This clone appeared a few times. The chain links TRBV4-1 to TRBJ1-1; D is unclear. This CDR3 is 14 amino acids long. The V and J ends lost 8 bases and 0 bases respectively, with 13 bases between them. Germline CDR1 MGHRA, CDR2 YSYEKL. The CDR3 region is CASRNRVLNTEAFF. As DNA, the CDR3 is TGCGCCAGCCGAAACCGGGTCTTGAACACTGAAGCTTTCTTT.

This clone showed up just a few times. The chain combines TRBV18 with TRBJ1-2; D may be TRBD1 (5 bases). This CDR3 contains 13 residues. In germline, CDR1 is KGHSH, CDR2 LQKENI. Trimming pared 8 bases from V and 4 bases from J, leaving 14 bases between. In DNA, the CDR3 is TGTGCCAGCGTTGGGGCAGGCGCCTATGGCTACACCTTC. It codes for CASVGAGAYGYTF.

The chain carries TRBV4-3 and TRBJ2-5, with 8 bases that match TRBD1. The end of the DNA fits TRBJ2-7 better, so the J call may be wrong. The CDR3 extends over 16 amino acids. Germline lookup yields CDR1 LGHNA and CDR2 YSLEER. The CDR3 region is CASSQDLTGDQYEQYF. The CDR3 region has the DNA TGCGCCAGCAGCCAAGATCTGACAGGGGACCAATACGAGCAGTACTTC.

The chain uses TRBV4-1 and TRBJ1-1; D gene unclear. Trimming removed 0 bases at V and 0 bases at J, with 8 bases between. The CDR3 contains 15 residues. Looked up from germline, CDR1 is MGHRA and CDR2 is YSYEKL. The CDR3 nucleotides are TGCGCCAGCAGCCAAGATGTCGGGTTGAACACTGAAGCTTTCTTT. Its translation is CASSQDVGLNTEAFF.

V and J are TRBV5-1 and TRBJ2-1, with D maybe TRBD1 (6 bases). CDR3 length: 18 amino acids. Germline values: CDR1 SGHRS, CDR2 YFSETQ. Trimming removed 7 bases from V and 7 bases from J, with 30 bases in between. The CDR3: CASAMRQLSAQGVNEQFF. CDR3 sequence (DNA): TGCGCCAGCGCCATGAGGCAGCTTTCAGCACAGGGAGTAAATGAGCAGTTCTTC.